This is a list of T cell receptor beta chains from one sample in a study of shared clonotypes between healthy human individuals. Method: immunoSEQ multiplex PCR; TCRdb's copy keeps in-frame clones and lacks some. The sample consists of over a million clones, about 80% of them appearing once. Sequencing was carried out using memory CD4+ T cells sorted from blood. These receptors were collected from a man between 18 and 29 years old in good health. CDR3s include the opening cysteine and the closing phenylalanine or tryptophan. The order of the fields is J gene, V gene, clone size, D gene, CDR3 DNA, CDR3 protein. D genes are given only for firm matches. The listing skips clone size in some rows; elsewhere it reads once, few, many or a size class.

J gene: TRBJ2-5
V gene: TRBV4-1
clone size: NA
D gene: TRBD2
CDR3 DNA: TGCGCCAGCAGCCAAGGGTCCGCTAGCGGGGGTCAAGGGACCCAGTACTTC
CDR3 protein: CASSQGSASGGQGTQYF

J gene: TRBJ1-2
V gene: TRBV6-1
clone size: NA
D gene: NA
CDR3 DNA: TGTGCCAGCACCCAAGGGTCCAGGGTTTCGTCTGGCTACACCTTC
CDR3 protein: CASTQGSRVSSGYTF

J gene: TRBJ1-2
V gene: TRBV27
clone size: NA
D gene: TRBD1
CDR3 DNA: TGTGCCAGCAGAGAAGGACAGGCGCCCTATGGCTACACCTTC
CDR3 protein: CASREGQAPYGYTF

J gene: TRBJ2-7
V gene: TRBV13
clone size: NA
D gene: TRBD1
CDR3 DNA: TGTGCCAGCAGCCACGACAGGGTGAGGGCCGAGCAGTACTTC
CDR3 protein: CASSHDRVRAEQYF

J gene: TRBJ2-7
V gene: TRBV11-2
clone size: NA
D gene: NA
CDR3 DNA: TGTGCCAGCAGCTTAGATGGGGGTAGGGGCCGCGCCTACGAGCAGTACTTC
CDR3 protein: CASSLDGGRGRAYEQYF

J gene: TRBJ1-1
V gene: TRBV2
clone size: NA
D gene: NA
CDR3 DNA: TGTGCCAGCAGTGAAGACAGTGCCACTGAAGCTTTCTTT
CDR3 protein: CASSEDSATEAFF

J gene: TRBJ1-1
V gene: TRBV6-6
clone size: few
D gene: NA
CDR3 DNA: TGTGCCAGCAGCCTGGTTCCGGGGGCTGAAGCTTTCTTT
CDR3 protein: CASSLVPGAEAFF

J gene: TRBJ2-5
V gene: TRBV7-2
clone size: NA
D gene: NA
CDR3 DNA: TGTGCCAGCAGCTTAGACATGGGGAGTTCGGCGACCCAGTACTTC
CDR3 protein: CASSLDMGSSATQYF

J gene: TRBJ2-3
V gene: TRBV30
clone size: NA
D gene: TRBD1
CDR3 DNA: TGTGCCTGGGACAGGGGAAGTGCAGATACGCAGTATTTT
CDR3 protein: CAWDRGSADTQYF

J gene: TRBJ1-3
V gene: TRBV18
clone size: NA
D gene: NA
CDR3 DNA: TGTGCCAGCTCCTCGGGATCTGGAAACACCATATATTTT
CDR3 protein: CASSSGSGNTIYF

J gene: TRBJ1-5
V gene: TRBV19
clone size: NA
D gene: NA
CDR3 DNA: TGTGCCAGTAGTCTCAGGAGCAATCAGCCCCAGCATTTT
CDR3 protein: CASSLRSNQPQHF

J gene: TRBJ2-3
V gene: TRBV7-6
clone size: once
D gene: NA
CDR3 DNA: TGTGCCAGCAGCTTAACCTTGGGAGCGGGTGGCACAGATACGCAGTATTTT
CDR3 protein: CASSLTLGAGGTDTQYF

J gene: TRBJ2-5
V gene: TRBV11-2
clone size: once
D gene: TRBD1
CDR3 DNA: TGTGCCAGCAGCTTAGGGCAGGGGGTGTTAGAGACCCAGTACTTC
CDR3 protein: CASSLGQGVLETQYF

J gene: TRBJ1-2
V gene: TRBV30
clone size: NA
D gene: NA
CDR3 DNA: TGTGCCTGGAGCCAACCCTGGGGCGCGAGCTATGGCTACACCTTC
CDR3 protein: CAWSQPWGASYGYTF

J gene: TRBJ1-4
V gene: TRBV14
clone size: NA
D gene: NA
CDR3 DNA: TGTGCCAGCAGCCGGGGACCAAATGAAAAACTGTTTTTT
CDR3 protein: CASSRGPNEKLFF

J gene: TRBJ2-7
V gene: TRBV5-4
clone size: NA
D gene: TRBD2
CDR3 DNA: TGTGCCAGCAGCTTGGTCGTTACGGGAGGAAGCTACGAGCAGTACTTC
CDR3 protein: CASSLVVTGGSYEQYF

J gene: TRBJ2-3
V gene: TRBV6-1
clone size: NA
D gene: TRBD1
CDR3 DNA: TGTGCCACAGGGGGACCGGCAGATACGCAGTATTTT
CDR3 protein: CATGGPADTQYF

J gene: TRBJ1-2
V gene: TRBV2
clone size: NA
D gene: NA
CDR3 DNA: TGTGCCAGCAGTGAAGGGTACAGGGCTATTAGCTATGGCTACACCTTC
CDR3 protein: CASSEGYRAISYGYTF

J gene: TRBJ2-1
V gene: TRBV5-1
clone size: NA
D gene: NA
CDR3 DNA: TGCGCCAGCAGCTTGACGACAGCATCCTACAATGAGCAGTTCTTC
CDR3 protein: CASSLTTASYNEQFF

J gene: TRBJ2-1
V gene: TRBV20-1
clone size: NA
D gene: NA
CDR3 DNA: TGCAGTGCCGTGAATACTGAGCAGTTCTTC
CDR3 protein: CSAVNTEQFF